This is a list of T cell receptor beta chains from one sample in a study of technical replicates of blood from a few donors. The repertoire was sequenced with immunoSEQ multiplex PCR; TCRdb's copy has only in-frame clones and lacks some. The sample includes approximately 85,000 clones, approximately 93% of them seen just once. The sequencing sample was made of T cells isolated from PBMCs. These receptors were obtained from a human donor in good health. CDR3s include the opening cysteine and the closing phenylalanine or tryptophan. Fields, in order: V gene, J gene, clone size, D gene, CDR3 DNA, CDR3 protein. The D gene is left open where the match is weak. A clone size is listed for some rows: how often the clone was seen (once, few, many), or a class if it is expanded.

V gene: TRBV5-4
J gene: TRBJ2-7
clone size: NA
D gene: NA
CDR3 DNA: TGTGCCAGCAGCTTGGTAGGGTCGGGGGAGCAGTACTTC
CDR3 protein: CASSLVGSGEQYF

V gene: TRBV11-2
J gene: TRBJ2-4
clone size: NA
D gene: NA
CDR3 DNA: TGTGCCAGCAGCTTATTAATAGCGAGTAATAAAAACATTCAGTACTTC
CDR3 protein: CASSLLIASNKNIQYF

V gene: TRBV6-5
J gene: TRBJ2-3
clone size: NA
D gene: NA
CDR3 DNA: TGTGCCAGCAGTTATCGGGGGGATACGCAGTATTTT
CDR3 protein: CASSYRGDTQYF

V gene: TRBV10-3
J gene: TRBJ1-2
clone size: NA
D gene: NA
CDR3 DNA: TGTGCCATCAAAGAACGGGGGGCGCTTGGCTACACCTTC
CDR3 protein: CAIKERGALGYTF

V gene: TRBV5-1
J gene: TRBJ1-5
clone size: NA
D gene: TRBD1
CDR3 DNA: TGCGCCAGCAGCCTCACAGGGGTGGATCAGCCCCAGCATTTT
CDR3 protein: CASSLTGVDQPQHF

V gene: TRBV6-1
J gene: TRBJ2-3
clone size: NA
D gene: TRBD1
CDR3 DNA: TGTGCCAGCAGTAGCGACAGGGTACCCTTAAATACGCAGTATTTT
CDR3 protein: CASSSDRVPLNTQYF

V gene: TRBV6-1
J gene: TRBJ2-1
clone size: once
D gene: NA
CDR3 DNA: TGTGCCAGCACCCGAGGCCGGACTACCCCCTTCTTC
CDR3 protein: CASTRGRTTPFF

V gene: TRBV19
J gene: TRBJ2-7
clone size: NA
D gene: TRBD2
CDR3 DNA: TGTGCCAGTAGTGTCGGGACTAGCGGGGGGAACGAGCAGTACTTC
CDR3 protein: CASSVGTSGGNEQYF

V gene: TRBV28
J gene: TRBJ1-2
clone size: NA
D gene: NA
CDR3 DNA: TGTGCCAGCAGTTTACGTGGCAGGGTGCCTTTTGCCGATGGCTACACCTTC
CDR3 protein: CASSLRGRVPFADGYTF

V gene: TRBV5-4
J gene: TRBJ2-1
clone size: NA
D gene: TRBD2
CDR3 DNA: TGTGCCAGCAGCTTGGCTAGCGGAAATTCCTACAATGAGCAGTTCTTC
CDR3 protein: CASSLASGNSYNEQFF

V gene: TRBV15
J gene: TRBJ1-4
clone size: NA
D gene: NA
CDR3 DNA: TGTGCCACCAGCAGAGATCTCGGACAGCCTAATGAAAAACTGTTTTTT
CDR3 protein: CATSRDLGQPNEKLFF

V gene: TRBV6-5
J gene: TRBJ2-5
clone size: NA
D gene: TRBD1
CDR3 DNA: TGTGCCAGCAGTAAAGACCGGGACAGAGTCTATGCCCAGTACTTC
CDR3 protein: CASSKDRDRVYAQYF

V gene: TRBV7-2
J gene: TRBJ2-1
clone size: NA
D gene: NA
CDR3 DNA: TGTGCCAGCAGCTTTCGCGGGGACAGTTACAATGAGCAGTTCTTC
CDR3 protein: CASSFRGDSYNEQFF

V gene: TRBV9
J gene: TRBJ2-3
clone size: NA
D gene: NA
CDR3 DNA: TGTGCCAGCAGCGTAGTGGGCTATGAGACAGATACGCAGTATTTT
CDR3 protein: CASSVVGYETDTQYF

V gene: TRBV6-1
J gene: TRBJ1-5
clone size: NA
D gene: TRBD1
CDR3 DNA: TGTGCCAGCAGTGAAGAGGGACAGGTTTATAGCAATCAGCCCCAGCATTTT
CDR3 protein: CASSEEGQVYSNQPQHF

V gene: TRBV28
J gene: TRBJ1-1
clone size: NA
D gene: NA
CDR3 DNA: TGTGCCAGCAGCCCCAGGGATTACACTGAAGCTTTCTTT
CDR3 protein: CASSPRDYTEAFF

V gene: TRBV27
J gene: TRBJ2-2
clone size: NA
D gene: TRBD2
CDR3 DNA: TGTGCCAGCAGAAGAGCGGGAGGAAGCACCGGGGAGCTGTTTTTT
CDR3 protein: CASRRAGGSTGELFF

V gene: TRBV28
J gene: TRBJ1-1
clone size: NA
D gene: NA
CDR3 DNA: TGTGCCAGCAGTTTATCCGGGACACTCAACACTGAAGCTTTCTTT
CDR3 protein: CASSLSGTLNTEAFF

V gene: TRBV29-1
J gene: TRBJ2-1
clone size: NA
D gene: NA
CDR3 DNA: TGCAGCGTTGAAGCCCGTTTGCGTGAGCAGTTCTTC
CDR3 protein: CSVEARLREQFF

V gene: TRBV4-1
J gene: TRBJ2-1
clone size: NA
D gene: TRBD2
CDR3 DNA: TGCGCCAGCAGCCCGCCTAGCGGGAGCTACAATGAGCAGTTCTTC
CDR3 protein: CASSPPSGSYNEQFF

V gene: TRBV4-1
J gene: TRBJ1-4
clone size: NA
D gene: TRBD1
CDR3 DNA: TGCGCCAGCAGCCCCCGGGACAGGAATGAAAAACTGTTTTTT
CDR3 protein: CASSPRDRNEKLFF

V gene: TRBV15
J gene: TRBJ1-2
clone size: NA
D gene: NA
CDR3 DNA: TGTGCCACCAGCAATAGAGGGGGTAATGGCTACACCTTC
CDR3 protein: CATSNRGGNGYTF

V gene: TRBV5-1
J gene: TRBJ2-1
clone size: NA
D gene: TRBD2
CDR3 DNA: TGCGCCAGCAACCCCTTGGCGGGGGGGAGTGGGGATGAGCAGTTCTTC
CDR3 protein: CASNPLAGGSGDEQFF